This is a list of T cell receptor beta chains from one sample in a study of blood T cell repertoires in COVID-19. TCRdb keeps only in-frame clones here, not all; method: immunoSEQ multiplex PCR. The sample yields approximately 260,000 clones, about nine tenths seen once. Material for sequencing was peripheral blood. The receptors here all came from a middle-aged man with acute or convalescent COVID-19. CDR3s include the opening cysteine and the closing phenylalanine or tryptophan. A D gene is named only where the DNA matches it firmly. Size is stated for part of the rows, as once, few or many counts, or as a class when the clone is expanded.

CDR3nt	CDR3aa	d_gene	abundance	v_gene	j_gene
TGTGCCAGCAGCCCCGGGACAGGCTATGGCTACACCTTC	CASSPGTGYGYTF	TRBD1	.	TRBV11-1	TRBJ1-2
TGTGCCAGCTCACCAAAGACAGGGGGTCCTGAAGCTTTCTTT	CASSPKTGGPEAFF	TRBD1	.	TRBV18	TRBJ1-1
TGTGCCAGCAGCTTGAGGGATGGGATTAATTCACCCCTCCACTTT	CASSLRDGINSPLHF	.	.	TRBV7-9	TRBJ1-6
TGTGCCAGCAGCCTTGGACAGAATGGCTACACCTTC	CASSLGQNGYTF	.	.	TRBV3-1/TRBV3-2	TRBJ1-2
TGTGCCAGCAGCCCAGGGGGCTCAGGGACAGATACGCAGTATTTT	CASSPGGSGTDTQYF	TRBD1	.	TRBV7-8	TRBJ2-3
TGTGCCAGCAGCGTCGGAGGTAATAACAATGAGCAGTTCTTC	CASSVGGNNNEQFF	.	.	TRBV9	TRBJ2-1
TGTGCCAGCAGTGATGCGGGGGATTTCCTCTCTGGGGCCAACGTCCTGACTTTC	CASSDAGDFLSGANVLTF	TRBD2	.	TRBV2	TRBJ2-6
TGTGCCAGCGTCGCGGGGCCAGCAGATCAGCCCCAGCATTTT	CASVAGPADQPQHF	.	.	TRBV2	TRBJ1-5
TGTGCCTGGAGTGGTGGGCCTCAAGAGACCCAGTACTTC	CAWSGGPQETQYF	.	.	TRBV30	TRBJ2-5
TGTGCCAGCAGGCGGGAGAGGGAGACCCAGTACTTC	CASRRERETQYF	TRBD2	.	TRBV11-2	TRBJ2-5
TGCGCCAGCAGCACGTACAGGGAATTCGGGTCCTACGAGCAGTACTTC	CASSTYREFGSYEQYF	.	.	TRBV5-1	TRBJ2-7
TGTGCCAGCACCAAGGAGGAACGCTACGAGCAGTACTTC	CASTKEERYEQYF	.	.	TRBV2	TRBJ2-7
TGTGCCAGCAGACTGAGAGGCTACACCTTC	CASRLRGYTF	.	.	TRBV5-4	TRBJ1-2
TGCGCCAGCAGCCAAGCTGCAGCAACGAGAGGAGATACGCAGTATTTT	CASSQAAATRGDTQYF	.	.	TRBV4-1	TRBJ2-3
TGTGCCAGCAGACTAGAGGTCGACACTGAAGCTTTCTTT	CASRLEVDTEAFF	.	.	TRBV12-3/TRBV12-4	TRBJ1-1
TGTGCCAGCAGCTTGTTTTTTCGAGGGATCGGCAATCAGCCCCAGCATTTT	CASSLFFRGIGNQPQHF	.	.	TRBV5-6	TRBJ1-5
TGTGCCAGCACTGGAAGGGGACAGTTGGGGCAGCCCCAGCATTTT	CASTGRGQLGQPQHF	TRBD1	once	TRBV2	TRBJ1-5
TGTGCCAGTAGTACTGCCACAGGGCCCACAGATACGCAGTATTTT	CASSTATGPTDTQYF	.	.	TRBV19	TRBJ2-3
TGTGCCAGCAGCCAAGACCTAGCCGGTTGGGGGGGGAATGAGCAGTTCTTC	CASSQDLAGWGGNEQFF	TRBD2	.	TRBV3-1/TRBV3-2	TRBJ2-1
TGTGCCAGCAGTTTCGGACTAGCGGGGGGAGAGACCCAGTACTTC	CASSFGLAGGETQYF	TRBD2	.	TRBV9	TRBJ2-5
TGTGCCAGCTCACCGGAACAGGGTGGGGAAGAGACCCAGTACTTC	CASSPEQGGEETQYF	.	.	TRBV18	TRBJ2-5
TGTGCCAGCAGCGTAGATAGCTATGGCTACACCTTC	CASSVDSYGYTF	.	.	TRBV9	TRBJ1-2
TGTGCCAGCAGCCCCCAAGTGGTAGCCGCGGATACGCAGTATTTT	CASSPQVVAADTQYF	.	.	TRBV7-3	TRBJ2-3
TGTGCCAGCAGCCAAGACGGCAGCGGGGGAAGTTCAGATACGCAGTATTTT	CASSQDGSGGSSDTQYF	TRBD2	.	TRBV4-2	TRBJ2-3
TGCGCCAGCAAAGGGACAGGGGGAACTAACCATAGCAATCAGCCCCAGCATTTT	CASKGTGGTNHSNQPQHF	TRBD1	.	TRBV5-1	TRBJ1-5
TGTGCCAGCAGCTTACCCACGGGACAGGGCGGGACCCAGTACTTC	CASSLPTGQGGTQYF	TRBD1	.	TRBV7-8	TRBJ2-5
TGCGCCAGCAGCTTAGGGACAGGGGAGGCACCCCTCCACTTT	CASSLGTGEAPLHF	TRBD1	.	TRBV5-1	TRBJ1-6
TGTGCCAGCAGCTTTAGACAGGGAGAAACTGAAGCTTTCTTT	CASSFRQGETEAFF	TRBD1	once	TRBV7-9	TRBJ1-1
TGTGCCAGCAGCCACCTAGCGGGGGCGGGCGATGAGCAGTTCTTC	CASSHLAGAGDEQFF	TRBD2	.	TRBV3-1/TRBV3-2	TRBJ2-1
TGTGCCAGCTCAGCGAGACAGGGGAAAGGGGAAAAACTGTTTTTT	CASSARQGKGEKLFF	TRBD1	.	TRBV18	TRBJ1-4
TGCGCCAGCAGCTTCCTGGGCCCTTACAATGAGCAGTTCTTC	CASSFLGPYNEQFF	.	.	TRBV5-1	TRBJ2-1